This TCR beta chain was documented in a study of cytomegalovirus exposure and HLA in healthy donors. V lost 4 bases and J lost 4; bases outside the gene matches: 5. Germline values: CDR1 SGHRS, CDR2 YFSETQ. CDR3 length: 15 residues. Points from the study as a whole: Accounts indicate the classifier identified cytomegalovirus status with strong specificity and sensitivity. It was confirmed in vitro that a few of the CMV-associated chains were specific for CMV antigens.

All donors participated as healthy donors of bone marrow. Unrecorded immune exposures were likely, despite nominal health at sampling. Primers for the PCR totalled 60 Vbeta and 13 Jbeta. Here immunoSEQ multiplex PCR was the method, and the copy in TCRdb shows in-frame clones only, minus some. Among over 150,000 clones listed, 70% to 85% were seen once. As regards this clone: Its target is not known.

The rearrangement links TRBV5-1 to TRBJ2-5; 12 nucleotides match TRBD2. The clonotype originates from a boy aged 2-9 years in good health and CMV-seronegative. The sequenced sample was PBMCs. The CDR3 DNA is TGCGCCAGCAGCCAGACTAGCGGGGGAGGAGAGACCCAGTACTTC. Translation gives CASSQTSGGGETQYF.